Detailed here is one T cell receptor beta chain. The data originate from a study of cytomegalovirus exposure and HLA in healthy donors. The germline gives CDR1 LNHNV, CDR2 YYDKDF (reference sequence). This CDR3 contains 16 residues. Trimming cost V 5 bases and J 2 bases; bases outside gene matches: 9. With 60 Vbeta and 13 Jbeta primers, the PCR was carried out. Only in-frame clones appear in the TCRdb table, and some are missing; sequencing was by immunoSEQ multiplex PCR. The data show 63,000 or so clones, approximately 72% seen once. This receptor was identified in a woman under 40 in good health and CMV-seropositive. The sequenced material came from PBMCs. This sequence joins TRBV15 and TRBJ1-1; 9 nucleotides line up with TRBD1. The DNA for the CDR3 is TGTGCCACCAGCCACCCCGAGGGACAGGGAAACACTGAAGCTTTCTTT. It encodes CATSHPEGQGNTEAFF.